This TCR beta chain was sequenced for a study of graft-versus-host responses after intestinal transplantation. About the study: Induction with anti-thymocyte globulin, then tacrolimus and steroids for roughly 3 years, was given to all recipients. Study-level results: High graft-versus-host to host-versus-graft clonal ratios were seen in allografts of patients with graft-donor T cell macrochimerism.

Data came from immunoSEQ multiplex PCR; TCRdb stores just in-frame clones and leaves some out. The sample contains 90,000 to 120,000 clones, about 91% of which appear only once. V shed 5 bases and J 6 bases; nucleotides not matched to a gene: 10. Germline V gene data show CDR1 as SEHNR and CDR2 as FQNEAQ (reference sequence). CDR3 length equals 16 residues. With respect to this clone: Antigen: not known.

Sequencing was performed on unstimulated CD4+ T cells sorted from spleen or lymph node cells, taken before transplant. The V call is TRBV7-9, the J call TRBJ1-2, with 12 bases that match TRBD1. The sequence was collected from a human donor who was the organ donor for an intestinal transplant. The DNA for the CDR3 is TGTGCCAGCAGCCGAACACGGGACAGGGGGCTTGATGGCTACACCTTC. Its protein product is CASSRTRDRGLDGYTF.